Listed here are 20 T cell receptor beta chains from one sample, sequenced in a study of cytomegalovirus exposure and HLA in healthy donors. In the PCR, 60 Vbeta and 13 Jbeta primers were used. The assay was immunoSEQ multiplex PCR, and TCRdb's table has in-frame clones only and misses some. The table shows about 180,000 clones, with about 75% occurring only once. Source material: PBMCs. These receptors all come from a man between 35 and 55 years old in good health and CMV-seropositive.

This rearrangement joins TRBV5-1 to TRBJ2-2, with TRBD2 matching over 8 bases. CDR1 and CDR2 (germline): SGHRS, YFSETQ. The CDR3 sequence is 16 residues long. Trimming removed 4 bases from V and 6 bases from J; junction bases left unmatched: 11. The CDR3 sequence: CASSPGGLLEAGELFF. The CDR3 DNA is TGCGCCAGCAGCCCGGGGGGGCTGCTTGAAGCCGGGGAGCTGTTTTTT.

The chain carries TRBV7-2 and TRBJ1-1, with D maybe TRBD1 (6 bases). The CDR3 is 13 amino acids. Trimming took 5 bases from V and 5 from J, leaving 12 bases between them. Germline-derived CDR1 and CDR2 are SGHTA and FQGNSA. CDR3 DNA sequence: TGTGCCAGCAGCACTACACAGGGTACTGAAGCTTTCTTT. Translating it yields CASSTTQGTEAFF.

The V gene is TRBV5-4, the J gene TRBJ2-7; 7 positions agree with TRBD1. V was pared by 5 bases and J by 3 bases, with 5 bases of the junction left unmatched. The CDR3 contains 13 residues. The germline V gene has CDR1 SGHNT and CDR2 YYREEE (reference sequence). CDR3: CASRRGQSYEQYF. The CDR3, as DNA: TGTGCCAGCAGGAGGGGACAGAGCTACGAGCAGTACTTC.

The chain has TRBV7-8 and TRBJ2-2; D is possibly TRBD2 (6 bases). The CDR3 has 15 residues. CDR1 is SGHVS and CDR2 is FQNEAQ in the germline V gene. V dropped 2 bases and J dropped 7 bases, with 14 bases sitting between them. The CDR3 DNA sequence: TGTGCCAGCAGCTTATACGGGGGTAGTATCGGGGAGCTGTTTTTT. This gives the protein CASSLYGGSIGELFF. Filled out from reference TRBV7-8 and TRBJ2-2, the complete variable domain reads GAGVSQSPRYKVAKRGQDVALRCDPISGHVSLFWYQQALGQGPEFLTYFQNEAQLDKSGLPSDRFFAERPEGSVSTLKIQRTQQEDSAVYLCASSLYGGSIGELFFGEGSRLTVL.

The rearrangement joins TRBV15 to TRBJ1-5, with TRBD1 matching 11 bases. V was clipped by 0 bases and J by 8 bases; unmatched bases: 3. The germline gives CDR1 LNHNV, CDR2 YYDKDF (reference sequence). This CDR3 comprises 15 residues. In DNA form, the CDR3 reads TGTGCCACCAGCAGAGATCTGGGACAGGGGGAGCCCCAGCATTTT. Encoded protein: CATSRDLGQGEPQHF.

This chain links TRBV2 with TRBJ2-2; D is perhaps TRBD1 (5 bases). The ends were cut back, 7 bases at V and 6 bases at J, with 15 bases in the middle. The germline V gene has CDR1 SNHLY and CDR2 FYNNEI. The CDR3 runs to 14 residues. Here the CDR3 reads CASNAAGKSGELFF. The CDR3 DNA reads as TGTGCCAGCAACGCGGCAGGGAAATCCGGGGAGCTGTTTTTT.

The gene calls are TRBV6-1 and TRBJ2-7; weak D call: TRBD1 (6 bases). The CDR3 consists of 14 residues. Trimming took off 7 bases at V and 1 base at J, with 14 bases between the two ends. Germline CDR1 and CDR2: MNHNS and SASEGT. The CDR3 sequence: CASKAGRGSYEQYF. The CDR3 region has the DNA TGTGCCAGCAAGGCAGGCAGGGGATCCTACGAGCAGTACTTC.

The rearrangement uses TRBV6-1 and TRBJ2-1; D gene uncertain. The CDR3 is made up of 13 amino acids. From germline, CDR1 is MNHNS and CDR2 SASEGT. V lost 6 bases to trimming and J lost 7 bases, with 13 bases between them. DNA for the CDR3: TGTGCCAGCAGGGATAGTCGGGTGAATGAGCAGTTCTTC. It codes for CASRDSRVNEQFF.

The gene calls are TRBV9 and TRBJ2-1, with 10 bases identical to TRBD2. After removal of 0 bases from V and 6 bases from J, the junction contained 6 bases not matched to a gene. The CDR3 extends over 16 amino acids. Germline CDR1 and CDR2: SGDLS and YYNGEE. This CDR3 reads CASSVEVGLASNEQFF. The DNA for the CDR3 is TGTGCCAGCAGCGTAGAAGTGGGACTAGCGAGCAATGAGCAGTTCTTC.

The chain recombines TRBV18 with TRBJ2-7; possible D gene TRBD1, 6 bases. The CDR3 is 16 amino acids. Germline assignment: CDR1 KGHSH and CDR2 LQKENI. Trimming shortened V by 1 base and J by 6 bases, and 19 bases separated the two germline ends. The CDR3 here is CASSPRPGTGYGEQYF. CDR3 DNA sequence: TGTGCCAGCTCACCACGGCCCGGAACAGGGTATGGCGAGCAGTACTTC.

The chain recombines TRBV9 with TRBJ2-2; 12 nucleotides line up with TRBD2. The CDR3 length is 16 residues. J gave up 7 bases and V 0 bases, and 4 bases lay outside the gene matches. Germline CDR1 SGDLS, CDR2 YYNGEE. The CDR3 DNA is TGTGCCAGCAGCGTAGGACTAGCGGGAGCGGTCGGGGAGCTGTTTTTT. The encoded protein is CASSVGLAGAVGELFF.

The chain has TRBV5-4 and TRBJ2-7; 10 nucleotides line up with TRBD1. V dropped 2 bases and J dropped 5; count of bases not matched to a gene: 7. CDR1 and CDR2 from the germline V gene are SGHNT and YYREEE (reference sequence). This CDR3 has 15 residues. The CDR3 spells CASSLVGQGDHEQYF. The CDR3, as DNA: TGTGCCAGCAGCTTAGTCGGACAGGGGGACCACGAGCAGTACTTC. Full variable domain (outside the CDR3, taken from reference TRBV5-4 and TRBJ2-7): ETGVTQSPTHLIKTRGQQVTLRCSSQSGHNTVSWYQQALGQGPQFIFQYYREEENGRGNFPPRFSGLQFPNYSSELNVNALELDDSALYLCASSLVGQGDHEQYFGPGTRLTVT.

The rearrangement uses TRBV7-9 and TRBJ2-1; the match to TRBD2 covers 9 bases. Germline V gives CDR1 SEHNR, CDR2 FQNEAQ (reference sequence). CDR3 size: 18 residues. V gave up 5 bases and J gave up 5 bases; unmatched junction bases: 16. CDR3 nucleotides: TGTGCCAGCAGCGCTCACCCCCTACTAGCGGGCAAGAACAATGAGCAGTTCTTC. Translation: CASSAHPLLAGKNNEQFF. The full variable domain, its missing parts supplied by reference TRBV7-9 and TRBJ2-1, is DTGVSQNPRHKITKRGQNVTFRCDPISEHNRLYWYRQTLGQGPEFLTYFQNEAQLEKSRLLSDRFSAERPKGSFSTLEIQRTEQGDSAMYLCASSAHPLLAGKNNEQFFGPGTRLTVL.

With respect to this clone: Other DNA sequences in the same sample also yield this CDR3. This chain uses TRBV6-5 with TRBJ2-7, with 9 nucleotides matching TRBD2. This CDR3 is 15 amino acids long. Germline loops: CDR1 MNHEY, CDR2 SVGAGI. Trimming cost V 0 bases and J 2 bases; bases outside gene matches: 2. The CDR3 region is CASSYSLAGAYEQYF. The CDR3, as DNA: TGTGCCAGCAGTTACTCGTTAGCGGGGGCCTACGAGCAGTACTTC.

A remark on this clone: Other DNA sequences in this sample translate to the same CDR3. The gene calls are TRBV28 and TRBJ1-1; D unresolved. Germline lookup yields CDR1 MDHEN and CDR2 SYDVKM. V lost 4 bases to trimming and J lost 0 bases, with 3 bases between them. The CDR3 sequence is 12 residues long. CDR3 in amino acids: CASSSVNTEAFF. The CDR3 DNA sequence: TGTGCCAGCAGTTCGGTGAACACTGAAGCTTTCTTT.

This chain links TRBV7-3 with TRBJ2-1; D is unclear. Germline V gene lookup returns CDR1 SGHTA and CDR2 FQGTGA. V shed 2 bases and J shed 4 bases, with 6 bases lying between them. The CDR3 is 13 residues long. The CDR3: CASSLARYNEQFF. In nucleotides, the CDR3 is TGTGCCAGCAGCTTAGCACGGTACAATGAGCAGTTCTTC.

J is TRBJ2-7 and V is TRBV27, with 16 bases that match TRBD2. CDR3 size: 17 residues. J gave up 3 bases and V 7 bases, and 9 bases lay outside the gene matches. The germline V gene encodes CDR1 MNHEY and CDR2 SMNVEV (reference sequence). The CDR3 spells CASTPGLAGGRFYEQYF. CDR3 coding DNA: TGTGCCAGCACCCCGGGACTAGCGGGAGGGCGATTCTACGAGCAGTACTTC.

The chain couples TRBV7-2 to TRBJ2-7; 8 bases agree with TRBD2. Germline trimming cut 4 bases from V and 2 bases from J; bases unmatched to any gene: 1. The germline V gene encodes CDR1 SGHTA and CDR2 FQGNSA. The CDR3 has 13 amino acids. The CDR3 spells CASSYSGTYEQYF. CDR3 coding DNA: TGTGCCAGCAGCTATAGCGGGACCTACGAGCAGTACTTC.

This clone was counted once. The chain couples TRBV2 to TRBJ2-5; 12 bases match TRBD1. The better agreement between TRBJ2-7 and the DNA end casts doubt on the J call. This CDR3 is 14 amino acids long. The V gene's germline CDR1 is SNHLY and CDR2 FYNNEI. CDR3 sequence (DNA): TGTGCCAGCAGTGCCGGGACAGGGGGCCACGAGCAGTACTTC. Protein: CASSAGTGGHEQYF.

CDR3 region: CASSRDTFTYEQYF. In nucleotides, the CDR3 is TGTGCCAGTAGTCGGGACACCTTTACCTACGAGCAGTACTTC. The V call is TRBV19, the J call TRBJ2-7; tentative D call: TRBD1 (6 bases). The germline V gene encodes CDR1 LNHDA and CDR2 SQIVND (reference sequence). This CDR3 is 14 amino acids long. Trimming shortened V by 5 bases and J by 2 bases, and 13 bases separated the two germline ends.